This T cell receptor (beta chain) was recorded in a study of blood T cell repertoires in COVID-19. Study-level background: The United States, Italy and Spain supplied acute and convalescent COVID-19 samples.

The table came from immunoSEQ multiplex PCR; TCRdb's copy has only in-frame clones and leaves some out. The data show around 130,000 clones, 70% to 85% seen once. The junction had 7 bases not matched to a gene; V was cut back by 4 bases and J by 4 bases. Germline V gene sequence: CDR1 SGHRS, CDR2 YFSETQ. The CDR3 covers 17 residues. The source material was peripheral blood. This TCR was recovered from a woman between 55 and 75 years old with acute or convalescent COVID-19. V usage is TRBV5-1 and J usage is TRBJ2-5; the match to TRBD2 covers 16 bases. CDR3 nucleotide sequence: TGCGCCAGCAGCCCGGGACTAGCGGGGGGGCGCGTAGAGACCCAGTACTTC. This encodes CASSPGLAGGRVETQYF.